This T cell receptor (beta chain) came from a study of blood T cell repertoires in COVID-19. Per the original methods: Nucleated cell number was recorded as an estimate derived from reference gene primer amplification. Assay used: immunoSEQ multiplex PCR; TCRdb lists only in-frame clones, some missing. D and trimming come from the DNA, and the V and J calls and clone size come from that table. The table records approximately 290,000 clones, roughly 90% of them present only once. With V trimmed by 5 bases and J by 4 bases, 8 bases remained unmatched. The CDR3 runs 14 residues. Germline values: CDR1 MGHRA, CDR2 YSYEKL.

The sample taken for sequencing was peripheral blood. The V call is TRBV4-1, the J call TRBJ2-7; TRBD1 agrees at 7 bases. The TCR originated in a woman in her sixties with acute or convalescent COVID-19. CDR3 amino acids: CASSSGTEPYEQYF. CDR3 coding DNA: TGCGCCAGCAGCTCCGGGACAGAGCCTTACGAGCAGTACTTC.